Described below is a single T cell receptor beta chain sequence and its context. The antigen is unknown. RNA transcripts yielded amplified TCR beta CDR3 regions. Primed by the HTBI set, a first-round RT-PCR was run on the TCR CDR3. TCRdb reprocessed the multiplex PCR reads with MiXCR, giving one entry per CDR3 protein. Of around 610,000 distinct CDR3 sequences in the sample, roughly 14% were seen once. The sample comes from a study of T cells in Graves' hyperthyroidism and ophthalmopathy. After removal of 3 bases from V and 5 bases from J, the junction contained 9 bases not matched to a gene. CDR1 SGHAT and CDR2 FQNNGV come from the germline V gene. The CDR3 is made up of 17 amino acids. Broader study findings: From stable hyperthyroidism, ophthalmopathy was set apart by a 13 V-J model.

This sequence joins TRBV11-2 and TRBJ2-7, with 14 bases fitting TRBD2. The sequencing sample was made of blood. This clonotype was sampled from a woman aged 40-49 years with Graves' ophthalmopathy. CDR3 protein: CASSFKGLAGGGNEQYF. The CDR3 bases are TGTGCCAGCAGCTTTAAAGGACTAGCGGGAGGCGGGAACGAGCAGTACTTC.